This T cell receptor beta chain is drawn from a study of T cells in localized non-small cell lung cancer. CDR3 size: 16 residues. The germline CDR1 and CDR2 sequences are MDHEN and SYDVKM. V was clipped by 7 bases and J by 2 bases; unmatched bases: 11. Only in-frame clones appear in the TCRdb table, and some are missing; sequencing was by immunoSEQ multiplex PCR. The profile shows roughly 50,000 clones, 90% to 95% of them singletons. This chain links TRBV28 with TRBJ2-1, with TRBD2 identical over 7 bases. The material sequenced was peripheral blood, taken before any cancer treatment. The receptor's source is a man between 40 and 70 years old with stage I lung adenocarcinoma. For the CDR3, the DNA is TGTGCCAGCACCGTAGGTGCCAGCGGGACCTACAATGAGCAGTTCTTC. This gives the protein CASTVGASGTYNEQFF.